This T cell receptor (beta chain) is from a study of blood T cell repertoires in COVID-19. In the original workflow: Nucleated cell counts were estimated from reference gene primer amplification. TCRdb's copy holds only in-frame clones and misses some; the assay was immunoSEQ multiplex PCR. V, J and clone size reflect that table, while D and trimming were determined from the DNA. The sample includes about 260,000 clones, around 87% seen only once; the top ten take less than 3%. The V gene lost 3 bases and the J gene lost 4 bases, with 12 bases spanning the gap. CDR1 is LNHDA and CDR2 is SQIVND in the germline V gene (reference sequence). The length of the CDR3 is 15 residues.

The origin of this receptor is a woman aged 45-65 years with acute or convalescent COVID-19. V and J are TRBV19 and TRBJ2-2, with D possibly being TRBD2 (5 bases). The specimen sequenced was peripheral blood. The DNA of the CDR3 is TGTGCCAGTAGTATCCGGGGTCGCGTCACCGGGGAGCTGTTTTTT. This sequence encodes CASSIRGRVTGELFF.